This T cell receptor beta chain was sequenced during a study of OX40 agonist ivuxolimab in advanced cancers. Overall study context: Anti-PD-1, anti-PD-L1 or anti-CTLA-4 therapy given earlier was allowed, and 40% had some.

V lost 4 bases and J 4 bases, leaving 8 bases between the germline ends. The CDR3 spans 12 residues. The germline V gene has CDR1 SGHDT and CDR2 YYEEEE. The repertoire was sequenced with immunoSEQ multiplex PCR; TCRdb's copy has only in-frame clones and lacks some. In the table there are 70,000 or so clones, approximately 78% of which are singletons. The V and J genes are TRBV5-6 and TRBJ1-2; D remains unclear. Sequencing was performed on CD4+ or CD8+ T cells sorted from blood, taken in a trial of the OX40 agonist ivuxolimab. The source is an adult with an advanced solid tumor such as melanoma, head and neck, liver or kidney cancer. In DNA, the CDR3 is TGTGCCAGCAGCGTGAAAGGCTATGGCTACACCTTC. Its protein is CASSVKGYGYTF.